This TCR beta chain was identified in a study of T cells after yellow fever vaccination (dated by TCRdb to about 2019). The study in broad terms: The SMART-Seq v4 Ultra Low Input RNA kit was used to prepare libraries from fractions with low cell numbers. To follow T-cell clones before and after both primary and booster YFV17D yellow fever vaccination, bulk TCR alpha and beta repertoires underwent longitudinal sequencing. The cohort comprised two healthy male donors, one aged 18 to 30 and one aged 30 to 40 years. Blood was drawn at multiple timepoints before and after primary and secondary immunization, with bulk PBMC replicates and cell subsets isolated. On the study overall, not on this receptor specifically: Computational filtering was required because FACS-sorted repertoires could contain abundant contaminating clonotypes from the bulk population. A small share of clonotypes occurred in both CD4 and CD8 compartments, likely arising from convergent recombination. Because only a couple of donors were included in the study, the extent to which the findings can be generalized is limited. After the booster, most clones that had expanded after primary vaccination were detected again (around 96% of CD4 and around nine tenths of CD8), suggesting broad maintenance of memory. Compared with the primary T-cell response, the secondary T-cell response was faster but weaker, reaching its peak on day 5 rather than on day 15.

This clonotype has a count of ten or more. It lacks a known antigen. Qualities for individual bases were not recorded, and no much larger clone is one base off. TCR cDNA was synthesized by 5'RACE template switching, through which a universal primer site and unique molecular identifiers were introduced. Priming of cDNA synthesis was performed from both the TCR alpha and TCR beta constant segments. Libraries were amplified in two PCR steps, with sample barcodes and sequencing adapters added in the second step. Sequencing of the libraries was done on either Illumina HiSeq 2500 (2x100 bp) or NovaSeq (2x150 bp). The paper's processing steps were these. MIGEC handled demultiplexing of reads and collapsing into UMI consensus sequences, while MiXCR performed V(D)J alignment. Clonotypes responding to the vaccine were identified with edgeR on replicate PBMC samples, with the criteria of FDR below 0.01 and a log2 fold change above 5 up to day 15. Bulk clonotypes were assigned CD4 or CD8 identity according to which sequenced CD4 or CD8 repertoire held them at higher abundance. Using fastp trimming at Q25 and MiXCR clonotype assembly, TCRdb reanalyzed the public sequencing data and kept in-frame beta chains. Rows with one shared CDR3 protein collapse into an entry with the most common genes and DNA. What appears here as the V and J calls and clone size reflects TCRdb's work, not the paper's. The sample profile shows 610,000 or so distinct CDR3 sequences; more than 9% of them were found once. The top ten clones comprise 14% to 15% of the sample.

Explained via the paper, the treatment or condition label denotes: live attenuated yellow fever vaccine strain. At each blood-draw timepoint, two biological replicates of bulk PBMCs were collected. PBMCs were isolated from peripheral blood using a standard Ficoll-Paque protocol. RNA was extracted with TriZol from bulk PBMCs, CD4 and CD8 fractions, and dextramer-positive and dextramer-negative fractions. Inclusive of the bounding cysteine and phenylalanine, the CDR3 is 15 residues long. The retained sequence is limited to the CDR3, 45 bases, with the frame set at the first base. The germline V gene provides CDR1 SGHVS and CDR2 FQNEAQ. The germline ends are 16 bases apart after V is trimmed by 4 bases and J by 7 bases.

This material consisted of PBMCs, taken on the day of the yellow fever booster vaccination. The sequence derives from a man between 25 and 39 years old who received the YFV17D yellow fever vaccine. This receptor chain uses TRBV7-8 and TRBJ2-2; no D segment can be confidently identified. Here is the DNA: TGTGCCAGCAGCTCCCTGACGAAGGGCGGCGGGGAGCTGTTTTTT. It encodes CASSSLTKGGGELFF.